Below are 20 T cell receptor beta chains sequenced from a single sample in a study of Graves' ophthalmopathy and Graves' hyperthyroidism. From RNA, the CDR3 regions of TCR beta chains were amplified and sequenced. Amplification began with first-round RT-PCR using HTBI primers, then second-round multiplex PCR was performed. Via MiXCR, TCRdb re-called the multiplex PCR reads, giving one row per CDR3 protein. The top ten clones hold around 10% of a sample with roughly 1.1 million distinct CDR3 sequences, less than 45% of them seen once. Sample: peripheral blood or thyroid tissue (not recorded which). The receptors were gathered from an adult man with Graves' hyperthyroidism.

This clonotype showed up many times. The J gene is TRBJ2-5, the V gene TRBV25-1, with D maybe TRBD1 (5 bases). CDR3 length: 13 amino acids. V lost 1 base to trimming and J lost 5 bases, with 8 bases between them. Germline V gives CDR1 MGHDK, CDR2 SYGVNS. The CDR3 DNA reads as TGTGCCAGCAGTGAATCCAGGGTCGAGACCCAGTACTTC. This codes for CASSESRVETQYF.

The rearrangement links TRBV6-2 or TRBV6-3 to TRBJ2-7, with D unclear. V lost 6 bases and J 7 bases, leaving 16 bases between the germline ends. CDR1 is MNHEY, CDR2 SVGEGT, per germline. The CDR3 consists of 13 residues. The chain's CDR3 is CASSPLDVFEQYF. The CDR3 DNA follows: TGTGCCAGCAGCCCTCTTGACGTTTTTGAGCAGTACTTC.

The rearrangement uses TRBV7-6 and TRBJ2-3; D is perhaps TRBD1 or TRBD2 (5 bases each). Between the trimmed V and J ends, which lost 5 bases and 4 bases, there was a span of 16 bases. There are 15 residues in the CDR3. Germline V gene data show CDR1 as SGHVS and CDR2 as FNYEAQ. The CDR3 reads CASSTPGGSADTQYF. CDR3 bases: TGTGCCAGCAGCACGCCTGGGGGATCCGCAGATACGCAGTATTTT.

This clonotype was detected many times. The V call is TRBV20-1, the J call TRBJ2-5; D is possibly TRBD1 (6 bases). This CDR3 has 13 amino acids. Trimming took 3 bases from V and 5 from J, leaving 13 bases between them. Germline CDR1 DFQATT, CDR2 SNEGSKA (reference sequence). DNA of the CDR3: TGCAGTGCTAGTGGGGGCTTTGGGGAGACCCAGTACTTC. This codes for CSASGGFGETQYF.

This clonotype was detected only a few times. The chain uses TRBV10-3 and TRBJ2-6; 9 positions match TRBD1. The CDR3 loop spans 19 amino acids. The V gene's germline CDR1 is ENHRY and CDR2 SYGVKD. J was trimmed by 0 bases and V by 3 bases; bases with no gene match: 9. CDR3 residues: CAISDLPGQGLSGANVLTF. The CDR3 region has the DNA TGTGCCATCAGTGACTTACCGGGACAGGGCCTCTCTGGGGCCAACGTCCTGACTTTC.

Ten or more counts support this clonotype. The chain recombines TRBV9 with TRBJ2-6; D call uncertain. Trimming took off 0 bases at V and 0 bases at J, with 10 bases between the two ends. The CDR3 is 17 amino acids. The germline V gene encodes CDR1 SGDLS and CDR2 YYNGEE. The CDR3 reads CASSVEVFGSGANVLTF. In nucleotides, the CDR3 is TGTGCCAGCAGCGTAGAGGTGTTTGGCTCTGGGGCCAACGTCCTGACTTTC.

Remarks on this clonotype: A read error may produce the germline difference seen at one junction end. The chain employs TRBV10-3 and TRBJ1-3; weak D call: TRBD1 (5 bases). The CDR3 is made up of 16 amino acids. The germline CDR1 and CDR2 sequences are ENHRY and SYGVKD. The DNA of the CDR3 is TGTGCCATCAGTGAGCGGGGCCCCACGCAAGGAAACACCATATGTTTT. It is translated as CAISERGPTQGNTICF.

This clonotype was counted at least ten times. As DNA, the CDR3 is TGTGCCAGCAGGAAGGGGGAGATGAACACTGAAGCTTTCTTT. It is translated as CASRKGEMNTEAFF. V usage is TRBV3-1 and J usage is TRBJ1-1; D perhaps matches TRBD1 (6 bases). The CDR3 is 14 amino acids. Germline V lookup: CDR1 LGHDT, CDR2 YNNKEL (reference sequence). Trimming shortened V by 6 bases and J by 0 bases, and 11 bases separated the two germline ends.

This clonotype has a handful of counts. The rearrangement joins TRBV7-2 to TRBJ1-6; D possibly corresponds to TRBD1 (5 bases). Trimming left V 5 bases short and J 0 bases short, with 14 bases between. Germline V gene sequence: CDR1 SGHTA, CDR2 FQGNSA. The length of the CDR3 is 17 residues. CDR3 bases: TGTGCCAGCAGCCCCGAGCTGGGGGGCTCCTATAATTCACCCCTCCACTTT. Amino acids: CASSPELGGSYNSPLHF.

As concerns this clonotype: This sequence may be a read error, since a much larger clone differs from it by one base. CDR3 residues: CASSSQITEAFF. The DNA for the CDR3 is TGTGCCAGCAGCTCACAAATCACTGAAGCTTTCTTT. The chain combines TRBV11-2 with TRBJ1-1; D uncertain. This CDR3 is built from 12 residues. Trimming removed 4 bases at V and 4 bases at J, with 7 bases between. Germline V gene lookup returns CDR1 SGHAT and CDR2 FQNNGV.

This clonotype was counted many times. The genes are TRBV20-1 and TRBJ2-7, with D tentatively TRBD1 or TRBD2 (5 bases each). V lost 6 bases and J 3 bases, leaving 12 bases between the germline ends. Germline V gives CDR1 DFQATT, CDR2 SNEGSKA (reference sequence). There are 12 residues in the CDR3. CDR3 coding DNA: TGCAGTGCGAGGGACGGACGCTACGAGCAGTACTTC. It encodes CSARDGRYEQYF.

This clonotype has a count of ten or more. V usage is TRBV10-3 and J usage is TRBJ2-7; TRBD1 matches at 10 bases. Germline CDR1 reads ENHRY; CDR2 reads SYGVKD. CDR3 size: 13 residues. The V and J ends lost 6 bases and 7 bases, in that order; junction bases with no gene match: 6. CDR3 sequence reads: CAISRDRGWEQYF. The CDR3 region has the DNA TGTGCCATCAGCAGGGACAGGGGCTGGGAGCAGTACTTC.

This clonotype was counted ten times or more. V gene TRBV7-9 combines with J gene TRBJ1-3; no firm D call. The CDR3 is 17 residues long. V lost 2 bases and J lost 0, with 14 bases in between. Germline-derived CDR1 and CDR2 are SEHNR and FQNEAQ (reference sequence). CDR3 residues: CASSLSTRRPSGNTIYF. CDR3 nucleotide sequence: TGTGCCAGCAGCTTATCTACGAGGAGACCCTCTGGAAACACCATATATTTT.

V usage is TRBV20-1 and J usage is TRBJ2-5; 10 positions agree with TRBD1. V gave up 6 bases and J gave up 2 bases; unmatched junction bases: 9. The CDR3 spans 15 residues. In germline, CDR1 is DFQATT, CDR2 SNEGSKA (reference sequence). The CDR3 nucleotides are TGCAGTGCCACCGGGACAGGGGAGCGACAAGAGACCCAGTACTTC. It is translated as CSATGTGERQETQYF.

V is TRBV10-3 and J is TRBJ1-1; 9 bases line up with TRBD1. After removal of 10 bases from V and 3 bases from J, the junction contained 15 bases not matched to a gene. The germline CDR1 and CDR2 sequences are ENHRY and SYGVKD. The CDR3 runs to 16 residues. The CDR3: CATQGGTGSGYTEAFF. For the CDR3, the DNA is TGTGCCACCCAGGGTGGGACAGGGAGCGGCTACACTGAAGCTTTCTTT.

This clonotype was picked up many times. The V call is TRBV10-3, the J call TRBJ2-5; TRBD2 aligns across 9 bases. The germline V gene has CDR1 ENHRY and CDR2 SYGVKD. J gave up 5 bases and V 9 bases, and 4 bases lay outside the gene matches. This CDR3 is 12 amino acids long. Here the CDR3 reads CAMGTSTETQYF. The CDR3 DNA sequence: TGTGCCATGGGGACTAGCACGGAGACCCAGTACTTC.

This clonotype was detected ten times or more. The J gene is TRBJ2-7, the V gene TRBV7-8, with TRBD1 identical over 7 bases. CDR1 SGHVS and CDR2 FQNEAQ come from the germline V gene. V was clipped by 6 bases and J by 7 bases; unmatched bases: 12. The CDR3 sequence is 14 residues long. The CDR3 protein is CASSSGGDSREQYF. The CDR3 DNA sequence: TGTGCCAGCAGTTCAGGGGGTGATTCGCGGGAGCAGTACTTC.

CDR3 nucleotides: TGTGCCAGCAGTGACGACACTAACTATGGCTACACCTTC. Amino acids: CASSDDTNYGYTF. The rearrangement uses TRBV6-6 and TRBJ1-2; D is uncertain. The V and J ends lost 5 bases and 0 bases respectively, with 7 bases between them. Per germline, CDR1 MNHNY and CDR2 SVGAGI (reference sequence). The CDR3 has 13 amino acids.

A few counts support this clonotype. The chain couples TRBV24-1 to TRBJ2-5; 14 bases fit TRBD2. The V and J ends lost 11 bases and 1 base, in that order; junction bases with no gene match: 11. This CDR3 contains 17 residues. Germline CDR1 reads KGHDR; CDR2 reads SFDVKD. CDR3 sequence (DNA): TGTGCCAGCAAACCGGGACTAGCGGGAGTTCGCCAAGAGACCCAGTACTTC. It specifies CASKPGLAGVRQETQYF.

About this clonotype: The conserved final phenylalanine or tryptophan is absent from the CDR3, which likely points to a read error. No DNA is shown, since the ends of the CDR3 on it are uncertain; the CDR3 is the one TCRdb lists. This sequence joins TRBV9 and TRBJ2-6; the table's D gene call, TRBD2, was not cross checked with the DNA. Germline V gene lookup returns CDR1 SGDLS and CDR2 YYNGEE. The CDR3 region is 9 residues in length, termini included. Here the CDR3 reads CASSVYSTS.